This T cell receptor (beta chain) was captured by sequencing in a study of control samples from healthy donors and cancer patients. Data came from immunoSEQ multiplex PCR; TCRdb stores just in-frame clones and leaves some out. Of about 160,000 clones in the sample, roughly nine tenths are singletons; the top ten hold 0.68%. The CDR3 is 16 residues long. Germline CDR1 and CDR2: SEHNR and FQNEAQ (reference sequence). V trimming: 4 bases; J trimming: 3 bases; junction bases outside the gene matches: 8. The sequenced material came from blood. The TCR was taken from a woman aged 25 to 39 in good health. The chain combines TRBV7-9 with TRBJ1-4; 7 positions match TRBD1. The CDR3 DNA is TGTGCCAGCAGCTCCCCCGACAGGGTGTCTAATGAAAAACTGTTTTTT. This sequence encodes CASSSPDRVSNEKLFF.